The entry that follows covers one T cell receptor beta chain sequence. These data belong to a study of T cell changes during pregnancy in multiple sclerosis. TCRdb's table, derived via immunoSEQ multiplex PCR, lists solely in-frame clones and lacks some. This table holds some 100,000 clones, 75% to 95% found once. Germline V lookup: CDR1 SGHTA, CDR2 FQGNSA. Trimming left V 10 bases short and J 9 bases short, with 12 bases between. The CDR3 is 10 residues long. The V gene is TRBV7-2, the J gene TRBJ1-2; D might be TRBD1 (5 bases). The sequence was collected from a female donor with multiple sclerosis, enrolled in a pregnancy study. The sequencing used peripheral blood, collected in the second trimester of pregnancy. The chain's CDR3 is CAKGEDRYTF. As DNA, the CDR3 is TGTGCCAAAGGGGAGGACCGCTACACCTTC.